This TCR beta chain was captured in a study of blood T cells in healthy people across ages (dated by TCRdb to between 2015 and 2016). Regarding the study in general: Template switching captured roughly one uniquely barcoded TCR beta cDNA molecule per two T cells in model experiments. Age-related changes in TCR beta repertoire diversity were measured in the study by deep sequencing normalized with unique cDNA molecular identifiers. Donors were grouped into four age groups: young (average roughly 17 years), middle-aged (roughly 37), aged (around 62) and long-lived (approximately 78). To avoid experimental bias, donors of different ages were distributed randomly across sequencing lanes. Using the same blood draw, the study looked at two additional independent replicas of 1 million unique cDNA reads for two donors, one aged 18 to 30 and the other aged 80 or older.

On the study overall, not on this receptor specifically: Observed TCR beta diversity per million T cells fell roughly linearly with age, and a significant reduction was already apparent by age roughly 41. The percentage of naive T cells measured by flow cytometry correlated strongly with observed TCR beta diversity. Compared with the aged group, the long-lived group had more naive CD4+ T cells, fewer expanded clones and increased TCR diversity, a pattern suggesting age selection. Estimates of total diversity from one million sequenced T cells were regarded as lower bounds and underestimates. Because the CMV infection status of the donors was unknown, age-related changes in expanded clonotypes may potentially have been confounded. Because profiling used bulk unsorted PBMCs, naive and antigen-experienced compartments could not be compared conclusively.

Library prep was done by 5' RACE. The sequencing machine was an Illumina HiSeq 2500. A second roughly 6 to 12 cycle PCR used a sample-barcoded 5' primer and a J-beta primer mix. A unique molecular identifier was introduced onto each TCR beta cDNA molecule by a template-switch 5' adaptor carrying 12 random nucleotides. Each sample yielded at least 3 million CDR3-containing paired-end reads. The Mint cDNA synthesis kit, primed by a TRBC-specific oligonucleotide, was used to synthesize first-strand cDNA from all RNA. Following uracil-DNA glycosylase treatment, all cDNA underwent a first 18-cycle PCR with the universal primers M1SS and BC2_uni_R. In the original analysis: For normalization, 1 million high-quality reads were randomly selected from each sample, with every read carrying a distinct molecular identifier. Instead of being binned into consensus sequences, reads that shared molecular identifiers were thrown out. CDR3 identification, clonotype clustering and error correction used MiTCR with a Q25 quality threshold and the strictest error-elimination algorithm. A nonparametric unseen species model with Euler transformation was used to estimate a lower bound on total TCR beta diversity. TCRdb reprocessed the public reads (quality trimming at Q25 with fastp, clone calling with MiXCR) and kept in-frame beta chains. Here each entry gathers all rows of one CDR3 protein and keeps the most common genes and DNA. It is TCRdb's table, rather than the study itself, that gives the V and J calls and clone size. The sample table contains about 720,000 distinct CDR3 sequences; only one count was recorded for 22% of them. The biggest ten clones account for roughly 22% of the sample.

CDR1 MNHEY and CDR2 SVGEGT are derived from the germline V gene. V loses 7 bases, J loses 2 bases, and the germline ends lie 12 bases apart. The CDR3 has 13 amino acids, counting the end cysteine and valine. The sequence is cut down to CDR3 DNA, 39 bases in frame from base 1. Donors were roughly 40 systemically healthy Caucasian individuals from Russia aged roughly 6 to 100 years. Ten milliliters of peripheral blood were drawn from each donor into EDTA-treated Vacutainer tubes. Ficoll-Paque density-gradient centrifugation was used to isolate PBMCs, with at least 7 million obtained per sample. Trizol reagent was used to extract total RNA from the PBMCs, yielding at least 6 micrograms per sample. For every donor, flow cytometry on a PBMC aliquot measured the percentage of naive CD45RAhigh/CD27high T cells. To note about this clonotype: The antigen it binds to is not known. No much larger clone is present one base from it, and per-base qualities are unavailable.

The chain couples TRBV6-2 or TRBV6-3 to TRBJ2-7; matching of 6 bases hints at TRBD1 as the D gene. The clonotype comes from a man in his 70s in good health. Sequencing was performed on blood. The DNA sequence follows: TGTGCCAGCAATCCGGGACACCCCTACGAGCAGTACGTC. It is translated as CASNPGHPYEQYV.